Reported below is one T cell receptor (beta chain). Its antigen remains undetermined. Per-base quality was not reported, and no clone a single base away is much larger than it. The protocol used for the library was the immunoSEQ multiplex PCR assay. TCRdb limited this immuneACCESS table to in-frame rearrangements with V and J called. A share of clones is missing; checked studies link under half to unresolved V genes, and the rest is unexplained. The sample table shows tens of thousands of clones, and roughly 84% are seen once. 4.5% to 6% of the sample is taken by the ten largest. The entry originates in a study of control samples from healthy donors and cancer patients (dated by TCRdb to between 2020 and 2021). Looking up the germline V gene yields CDR1 SGDLS and CDR2 YYNGEE. Trimming removed 3 bases from V and 3 bases from J, leaving 9 bases between the germline ends. The CDR3 covers 13 residues, taking in both the cysteine and the phenylalanine. Only the CDR3 part of the read is kept: 39 bases, read in frame from the first base.

The rearranged segments are TRBV9 and TRBJ1-1, with the identity of the D gene unclear. Sequences were obtained from blood. The TCR comes from a woman aged 45-65 years in good health. The nucleotides are TGTGCCAGCAGCGCCGATTTAGACACTGAAGCTTTCTTT. It codes for CASSADLDTEAFF.